The 21 T cell receptor beta chains listed next were all sequenced from one sample in a study of response to subunit inactivated influenza vaccine. TCRdb passed the RT-PCR reads through MiXCR, listing each CDR3 protein once. The sample has 400,000 to 650,000 distinct CDR3 sequences; roughly 7.6% are singletons. The source material was PBMCs from blood, sampled less than 30 months after vaccination. Receptors were obtained from a man aged 50 to 75 who received an inactivated influenza vaccine.

This clonotype has only a few counts. The rearrangement links TRBV27 to TRBJ2-6; 7 bases agree with TRBD2. The CDR3 extends over 17 amino acids. Germline V gene lookup returns CDR1 MNHEY and CDR2 SMNVEV (reference sequence). With 6 bases clipped from V and 2 bases from J, the junction kept 10 bases outside the gene matches. DNA for the CDR3: TGTGCCAGCAGCGGGGGGTACGGATTGCCTGGGGCCAACGTCCTGACTTTC. Translation gives CASSGGYGLPGANVLTF.

This clonotype was counted at least ten times. The rearrangement links TRBV20-1 to TRBJ2-3; 12 bases agree with TRBD2. The germline CDR1 and CDR2 sequences are DFQATT and SNEGSKA (reference sequence). The length of the CDR3 is 16 residues. V was pared by 3 bases and J by 0 bases, with 4 bases of the junction left unmatched. In DNA, the CDR3 is TGCAGTGCTAGCACTAGCGGGAGGTCTAGCACAGATACGCAGTATTTT. The encoded protein is CSASTSGRSSTDTQYF.

V is TRBV7-9 and J is TRBJ1-1, with D hard to call. Between the trimmed V and J ends, which lost 0 bases and 2 bases, there was a span of 7 bases. Germline assignment: CDR1 SEHNR and CDR2 FQNEAQ (reference sequence). The CDR3 contains 14 residues. CDR3: CASSLAEGNTEAFF. In DNA form, the CDR3 reads TGTGCCAGCAGCTTAGCGGAGGGTAACACTGAAGCTTTCTTT.

This clonotype was seen a few times. This rearrangement joins TRBV6-2 or TRBV6-3 to TRBJ1-1, with TRBD1 as a possible D gene (5 bases). The CDR3 spans 14 residues. Germline CDR1 MNHEY, CDR2 SVGEGT. The germline V and J ends were trimmed by 2 bases and 1 base, with 8 bases remaining between them. CDR3 residues: CASSYGGKNTEAFF. The CDR3 DNA reads as TGTGCCAGCAGTTACGGGGGGAAGAACACTGAAGCTTTCTTT.

The chain employs TRBV20-1 and TRBJ2-5, with 11 nucleotides matching TRBD2. Trimming cost V 5 bases and J 5 bases; bases outside gene matches: 22. The CDR3 length is 19 residues. The germline V gene has CDR1 DFQATT and CDR2 SNEGSKA (reference sequence). The CDR3 region is CSASKSQGTSGVYVETQYF. CDR3 bases: TGCAGTGCTTCAAAAAGCCAAGGGACTAGCGGAGTGTATGTGGAGACCCAGTACTTC.

This chain joins TRBV6-5 and TRBJ2-2; 10 nucleotides line up with TRBD1. The CDR3 is 14 residues long. The germline V gene has CDR1 MNHEY and CDR2 SVGAGI. The V and J ends lost 2 bases and 6 bases, in that order; junction bases with no gene match: 0. Written as DNA, the CDR3 is TGTGCCAGCAGTTACGGGACAGGGGCCGGGGAGCTGTTTTTT. Amino acids: CASSYGTGAGELFF.

The genes are TRBV20-1 and TRBJ1-1; 7 positions agree with TRBD1. V was pared by 4 bases and J by 2 bases, with 7 bases of the junction left unmatched. CDR3 size: 14 residues. The germline CDR1 and CDR2 sequences are DFQATT and SNEGSKA (reference sequence). The CDR3 DNA reads TGCAGTGCTAAACCCGGGACAGAAAACACTGAAGCTTTCTTT. Protein: CSAKPGTENTEAFF.

The rearrangement joins TRBV11-2 to TRBJ1-2; 10 bases match TRBD1. Trimming removed 5 bases from V and 7 bases from J; junction bases left unmatched: 4. Germline values: CDR1 SGHAT, CDR2 FQNNGV. This CDR3 has 13 residues. The CDR3 sequence: CASSPRDRGGYTF. The CDR3 region has the DNA TGTGCCAGCAGCCCTCGGGACAGGGGTGGCTACACCTTC.

This clonotype showed up just a few times. CDR3 sequence: CSVARRLAGGNEETQYF. CDR3 DNA sequence: TGCAGCGTTGCCCGACGGCTAGCGGGGGGGAATGAAGAGACCCAGTACTTC. V usage is TRBV29-1 and J usage is TRBJ2-5; 12 bases are shared with TRBD2. This CDR3 region has 17 residues. Germline CDR1 reads SQVTM; CDR2 reads ANQGSEA. J gave up 3 bases and V 4 bases, and 12 bases lay outside the gene matches.

This clonotype was counted a few times. The gene calls are TRBV20-1 and TRBJ2-7; D might be TRBD1 (6 bases). The germline CDR1 and CDR2 sequences are DFQATT and SNEGSKA (reference sequence). The CDR3 has 13 residues. Trimming left V 4 bases short and J 2 bases short, with 12 bases between. CDR3 sequence: CSAKKQGTYEQYF. Written as DNA, the CDR3 is TGCAGTGCTAAAAAACAGGGAACCTACGAGCAGTACTTC.

This clonotype was found a few times. The chain carries TRBV29-1 and TRBJ2-1; the D gene is possibly TRBD2 (6 bases). This CDR3 region has 15 residues. V shed 0 bases and J shed 2 bases, with 11 bases lying between them. From germline, CDR1 is SQVTM and CDR2 ANQGSEA. The CDR3 DNA reads TGCAGCGTTGAAGATAGTAGCGGCACCTACAATGAGCAGTTCTTC. Amino acid sequence: CSVEDSSGTYNEQFF.

V is TRBV9 and J is TRBJ2-1; possible D gene TRBD2, 6 bases. Germline CDR1 is SGDLS and CDR2 is YYNGEE. V lost 2 bases to trimming and J lost 12 bases, with 15 bases between them. The CDR3 runs to 13 residues. The DNA for the CDR3 is TGTGCCAGCAGCGTCCGGGACTTCCAGACGCAGTTCTTC. Amino acids: CASSVRDFQTQFF.

Ten or more counts support this clonotype. The CDR3 nucleotides read TGTGCCGTCTCCGAGGGAACCAACGAGCAGTACTTC. This sequence encodes CAVSEGTNEQYF. The V and J genes are TRBV10-3 and TRBJ2-7, with a tentative D call TRBD2 (5 bases). Germline V gives CDR1 ENHRY, CDR2 SYGVKD. The CDR3 is 12 residues long. V lost 11 bases, J lost 5 bases, and 16 bases lay in between.

This clonotype showed up many times. The chain carries TRBV12-3 or TRBV12-4 and TRBJ1-2; D gene ambiguous. The V end lost 9 bases, the J end lost 4 bases, and 12 bases lay between the germline ends. The CDR3 runs 12 residues. In nucleotides, the CDR3 is TGTGCCAGTACCCTTGGAGGCTATGGCTACACCTTC. Its protein is CASTLGGYGYTF.

The V call is TRBV6-2 or TRBV6-3, the J call TRBJ2-7, with D possibly called TRBD1 or TRBD2 (5 bases each). The ends were cut back, 2 bases at V and 5 bases at J, with 16 bases in the middle. The CDR3 has 15 amino acids. In germline, CDR1 is MNHEY, CDR2 SVGEGT. CDR3 DNA: TGTGCCAGCAGTTACGGGGGTCGACCGGAGGACGAGCAGTACTTC. Translating it yields CASSYGGRPEDEQYF.

This clonotype has a handful of counts. V gene TRBV20-1 combines with J gene TRBJ2-1, with 8 bases aligning to TRBD2. V was pared by 3 bases and J by 7 bases, with 8 bases of the junction left unmatched. In germline, CDR1 is DFQATT, CDR2 SNEGSKA (reference sequence). This CDR3 spans 14 amino acids. In nucleotides, the CDR3 is TGCAGTGCTAGCGGGAGGGCCAGTTTAAATGAGCAGTTCTTC. It is translated as CSASGRASLNEQFF.

The sample holds a few counts of this clonotype. This chain connects TRBV7-3 to TRBJ2-1; D remains unclear. The CDR3 length is 13 residues. V was pared by 5 bases and J by 5 bases, with 10 bases between. Germline CDR1 and CDR2: SGHTA and FQGTGA. The CDR3 loop reads CASSTRSHNEQFF. CDR3 coding DNA: TGTGCCAGCAGCACCCGATCCCACAATGAGCAGTTCTTC.

This clonotype came up a few times. V and J are TRBV29-1 and TRBJ2-2; 8 nucleotides align to TRBD1. This CDR3 comprises 14 residues. Germline CDR1 SQVTM, CDR2 ANQGSEA. J gave up 3 bases and V 7 bases, and 7 bases lay outside the gene matches. The CDR3 region is CSARDRRDTGELFF. CDR3 nucleotides: TGCAGCGCTCGGGACAGGCGAGACACCGGGGAGCTGTTTTTT.

This clonotype was counted at least ten times. The J gene is TRBJ2-1, the V gene TRBV12-3 or TRBV12-4; no reliable D call. The CDR3 totals 12 residues. V lost 8 bases, J lost 3 bases, and 8 bases lay in between. The CDR3 bases are TGTGCCAGCGGGCCTAGCTACAATGAGCAGTTCTTC. It translates to CASGPSYNEQFF.

This clonotype has just a few counts. The chain links TRBV4-3 to TRBJ2-4, with 9 positions matching TRBD1. The V and J ends lost 1 base and 6 bases, in that order; junction bases with no gene match: 4. Germline values: CDR1 LGHNA, CDR2 YSLEER. The CDR3 sequence is 15 residues long. Here the CDR3 reads CASSQAGQGLNIQYF. As DNA, the CDR3 is TGCGCCAGCAGCCAAGCGGGACAGGGCCTAAACATTCAGTACTTC.

The table lists this clonotype with a few counts. The chain has TRBV5-1 and TRBJ1-1, with D perhaps TRBD1 (6 bases). The CDR3 is 15 amino acids. Trimming removed 4 bases from V and 6 bases from J, with 19 bases in between. Germline CDR1 is SGHRS and CDR2 is YFSETQ. This chain's CDR3 is CASSLGSGAQSEAFF. CDR3 bases: TGCGCCAGCAGCCTCGGGTCAGGGGCCCAATCTGAAGCTTTCTTT.